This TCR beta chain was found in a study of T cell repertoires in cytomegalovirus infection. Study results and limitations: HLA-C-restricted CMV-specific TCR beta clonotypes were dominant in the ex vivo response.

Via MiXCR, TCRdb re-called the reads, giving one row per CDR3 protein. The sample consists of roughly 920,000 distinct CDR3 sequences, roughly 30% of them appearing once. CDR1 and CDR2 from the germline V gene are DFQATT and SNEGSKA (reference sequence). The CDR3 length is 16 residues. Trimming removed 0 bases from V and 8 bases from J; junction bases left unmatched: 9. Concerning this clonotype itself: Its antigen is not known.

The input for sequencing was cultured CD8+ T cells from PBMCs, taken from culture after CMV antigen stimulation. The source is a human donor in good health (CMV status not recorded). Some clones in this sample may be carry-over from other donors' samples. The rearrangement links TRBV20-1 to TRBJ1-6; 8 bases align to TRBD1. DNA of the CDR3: TGCAGTGCTAGAGAGGGGACAGGCCTAGGGTATTCACCCCTCCACTTT. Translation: CSAREGTGLGYSPLHF.